Below are 8 T cell receptor beta chains sequenced from a single sample in a study of OX40 agonist ivuxolimab in advanced cancers. Profiled with immunoSEQ multiplex PCR; TCRdb holds only in-frame clones, not every one. The top ten clones hold roughly 23% of a sample with tens of thousands of clones, 80% to 90% of them seen once. The source material was CD4+ or CD8+ T cells sorted from blood, sampled in a trial of the OX40 agonist ivuxolimab. The receptors come from an adult with an advanced solid tumor such as melanoma, head and neck, liver or kidney cancer.

The chain has TRBV7-8 and TRBJ2-7; D may be TRBD1 (6 bases). V was shortened by 0 bases and J by 6 bases, with 6 bases between the two germline ends. The V gene's germline CDR1 is SGHVS and CDR2 FQNEAQ. CDR3 length: 12 residues. The chain's CDR3 is CASSLAGAEQYF. The CDR3 nucleotides are TGTGCCAGCAGCTTAGCGGGGGCCGAGCAGTACTTC.

The chain recombines TRBV9 with TRBJ1-5; D might be TRBD1 (6 bases). V lost 0 bases and J 1 base, leaving 8 bases between the germline ends. CDR1 is SGDLS and CDR2 is YYNGEE in the germline V gene. The CDR3 contains 15 residues. CDR3 amino acids: CASSVEGGSNQPQHF. The DNA of the CDR3 is TGTGCCAGCAGCGTAGAGGGGGGCAGCAATCAGCCCCAGCATTTT.

The table lists this clone with many counts. This chain connects TRBV7-8 to TRBJ2-3; possible D gene TRBD1, 5 bases. The germline gives CDR1 SGHVS, CDR2 FQNEAQ. V lost 2 bases and J 0 bases, leaving 9 bases between the germline ends. The CDR3 loop spans 15 amino acids. The CDR3 DNA reads TGTGCCAGCAGCTTAACTCCAGGGAGCACAGATACGCAGTATTTT. This gives the protein CASSLTPGSTDTQYF. Filled out from reference TRBV7-8 and TRBJ2-3, the complete variable domain reads GAGVSQSPRYKVAKRGQDVALRCDPISGHVSLFWYQQALGQGPEFLTYFQNEAQLDKSGLPSDRFFAERPEGSVSTLKIQRTQQEDSAVYLCASSLTPGSTDTQYFGPGTRLTVL.

The chain links TRBV19 to TRBJ2-2; D not resolved. The CDR3 loop spans 12 amino acids. The V gene lost 6 bases and the J gene lost 5 bases, with 7 bases spanning the gap. Per the germline V gene, CDR1 is LNHDA and CDR2 is SQIVND (reference sequence). The CDR3 region is CASSDLTGELFF. DNA of the CDR3: TGTGCCAGTAGCGATTTGACCGGGGAGCTGTTTTTT.

A few counts support this clone. The chain joins TRBV7-6 to TRBJ2-1; no firm D call. Germline values: CDR1 SGHVS, CDR2 FNYEAQ. The V gene lost 4 bases and the J gene lost 3 bases, with 13 bases spanning the gap. The length of the CDR3 is 15 residues. CDR3 sequence reads: CASSSGRALYNEQFF. The CDR3 region has the DNA TGTGCCAGCAGCTCCGGTAGGGCTCTCTACAATGAGCAGTTCTTC.

This clone was found once. The limits of the CDR3 on the DNA are not certain, so only TCRdb's listed CDR3 is given. The genes are TRBV21-1 and TRBJ1-1. TRBV21-1 is classified as a pseudogene. The length of the CDR3 is 15 amino acids, counting both ends. The CDR3 spells CASSEFGDGSTEAFF.

The V call is TRBV28, the J call TRBJ2-7; D perhaps matches TRBD1 (7 bases). CDR1 is MDHEN, CDR2 SYDVKM, per germline. The CDR3 spans 13 residues. The ends were cut back, 6 bases at V and 3 bases at J, with 12 bases in the middle. The CDR3 protein is CASRPGGSYEQYF. The CDR3 DNA follows: TGTGCCAGCAGGCCAGGGGGGAGCTACGAGCAGTACTTC. The full variable domain, its missing parts supplied by reference TRBV28 and TRBJ2-7, is DVKVTQSSRYLVKRTGEKVFLECVQDMDHENMFWYRQDPGLGLRLIYFSYDVKMKEKGDIPEGYSVSREKKERFSLILESASTNQTSMYLCASRPGGSYEQYFGPGTRLTVT.

With regard to this clone: Other DNA sequences in the sample encode the same CDR3. V is TRBV10-3 and J is TRBJ1-5, with D perhaps TRBD1 (6 bases). Per the germline V gene, CDR1 is ENHRY and CDR2 is SYGVKD. The CDR3 extends over 15 amino acids. V lost 0 bases, J lost 5 bases, and 11 bases lay in between. The CDR3: CAISESQGGDQPQHF. DNA of the CDR3: TGTGCCATCAGTGAGTCACAGGGCGGGGATCAGCCCCAGCATTTT.